The 14 T cell receptor beta chains given below trace back to one sample, sequenced in a study of T cells in Graves' hyperthyroidism and ophthalmopathy. Amplification of TCR beta CDR3 regions used RNA as the template. Using the HTBI primer set, a first-round RT-PCR was run on the TCR CDR3. TCRdb itself ran the multiplex PCR reads through MiXCR, one entry per CDR3 protein. The top ten clones hold approximately 10% of a sample with approximately 400,000 distinct CDR3 sequences, about 14% of them seen once. Specimen: blood. The receptor set was obtained from a woman in her sixties with Graves' hyperthyroidism.

Many counts were recorded for this clonotype. V gene TRBV28 combines with J gene TRBJ1-1, with D possibly being TRBD1 (6 bases). V lost 10 bases, J lost 0 bases, and 15 bases lay in between. The CDR3 is made up of 14 amino acids. Germline CDR1 is MDHEN and CDR2 is SYDVKM. CDR3 region: CATLPGHLNTEAFF. DNA of the CDR3: TGTGCCACCCTCCCGGGACACCTGAACACTGAAGCTTTCTTT.

This clonotype came up many times. The V and J genes are TRBV20-1 and TRBJ2-7, with D possibly TRBD1 on 5 matching bases. The germline V and J ends were trimmed by 5 bases and 4 bases, with 12 bases remaining between them. Germline V gives CDR1 DFQATT, CDR2 SNEGSKA (reference sequence). This CDR3 has 12 residues. For the CDR3, the DNA is TGCAGTGCTGCCGAAGGGGCTTACGAGCAGTACTTC. Translation: CSAAEGAYEQYF.

This clonotype was counted ten times or more. The chain carries TRBV18 and TRBJ2-1, with 7 bases that match TRBD1. The germline V gene has CDR1 KGHSH and CDR2 LQKENI. V shed 4 bases, J shed 8 bases, and the junction held 8 bases outside the gene matches. The CDR3 extends over 14 amino acids. CDR3 DNA: TGTGCCAGCTCACGGAGTAGGGGGCGCGATGAGCAGTTCTTC. Encoded protein: CASSRSRGRDEQFF.

This clonotype has a count of ten or more. The gene calls are TRBV5-1 and TRBJ2-2, with TRBD1 identical over 8 bases. The CDR3 length is 16 residues. After removal of 5 bases from V and 7 bases from J, the junction contained 13 bases not matched to a gene. Germline lookup yields CDR1 SGHRS and CDR2 YFSETQ. CDR3 nucleotides: TGCGCCAGCAGGCCCGGCACGACAGGGGCCTACGGGGAGCTGTTTTTT. Translation gives CASRPGTTGAYGELFF.

V gene TRBV27 combines with J gene TRBJ1-4, with D tentatively TRBD1 (6 bases). The V gene's germline CDR1 is MNHEY and CDR2 SMNVEV (reference sequence). Trimming left V 7 bases short and J 5 bases short, with 14 bases between. CDR3 size: 14 residues. CDR3 sequence reads: CASKRGSLNEKLFF. The CDR3 DNA reads as TGTGCCAGCAAGAGGGGGAGCCTAAATGAAAAACTGTTTTTT.

This clonotype was seen many times. The V and J genes are TRBV5-1 and TRBJ2-3; D may match TRBD1 or TRBD2 (5 bases each). With 0 bases removed from V and 1 base from J, the gap between germline ends came to 12 bases. Germline V gives CDR1 SGHRS, CDR2 YFSETQ. The CDR3 covers 16 residues. The DNA of the CDR3 is TGCGCCAGCAGCTTGGAAGTGGGACCCGGCACAGATACGCAGTATTTT. Translation gives CASSLEVGPGTDTQYF.

There are many counts of this clonotype. CDR3 coding DNA: TGTGCCAGCAGGGCCCGAGCGGGCTTTACCTACGAGCAGTACTTC. Protein product: CASRARAGFTYEQYF. This sequence joins TRBV7-8 and TRBJ2-7, with D tentatively TRBD2 (6 bases). The ends were cut back, 6 bases at V and 2 bases at J, with 17 bases in the middle. Germline CDR1 is SGHVS and CDR2 is FQNEAQ. The CDR3 consists of 15 residues.

This clonotype was picked up a small number of times. The chain is built from TRBV3-1 and TRBJ2-7, with D perhaps TRBD1 (6 bases). The CDR3 runs 15 residues. V shed 4 bases and J shed 0 bases, with 13 bases lying between them. Per germline, CDR1 LGHDT and CDR2 YNNKEL (reference sequence). CDR3 DNA: TGTGCCAGCAGCCCGGACAGATTAAGCTCCTACGAGCAGTACTTC. Its protein product is CASSPDRLSSYEQYF.

The V and J genes are TRBV12-3 or TRBV12-4 and TRBJ2-7; D is undetermined. The CDR3 loop spans 16 amino acids. V dropped 5 bases and J dropped 1 base, with 18 bases sitting between them. Here the CDR3 reads CASSLSFISDSYEQYF. The CDR3 DNA reads as TGTGCCAGCAGTCTGTCATTTATATCGGATTCCTACGAGCAGTACTTC.

This clonotype was observed a few times. The chain recombines TRBV5-5 with TRBJ1-3; no firm D call. Germline values: CDR1 SGHKS, CDR2 YYEKEE (reference sequence). Trimming removed 2 bases at V and 1 base at J, with 7 bases between. CDR3 length: 14 amino acids. CDR3 DNA sequence: TGTGCCAGCAGCTTCATGAGTTCTGGAAACACCATATATTTT. Its protein product is CASSFMSSGNTIYF.

Regarding this clonotype: A much larger clone sits a single nucleotide away, making a read error possible. This chain joins TRBV6-2 or TRBV6-3 and TRBJ2-1, with no clear D. Trimming pared 5 bases from V and 5 bases from J, leaving 7 bases between. The germline CDR1 and CDR2 sequences are MNHEY and SVGEGT. The CDR3 runs to 12 residues. The CDR3 sequence: CASSGRNNEQFF. The CDR3 nucleotides are TGTGCCAGCAGTGGACGGAACAATGAGCAGTTCTTC.

The CDR3 DNA reads as TGCGCCAGCAGCCGGACCACCCCGACTAGCGGGAGCATGTGGTCCTACGAGCAGTACTTC. It encodes CASSRTTPTSGSMWSYEQYF. V gene TRBV4-1 combines with J gene TRBJ2-7; 12 bases match TRBD2. Trimming cost V 4 bases and J 1 base; bases outside gene matches: 17. The germline V gene has CDR1 MGHRA and CDR2 YSYEKL. This CDR3 region has 20 residues.

This clonotype was counted between two and nine times. The chain recombines TRBV7-8 with TRBJ1-3, with 9 positions matching TRBD1. The CDR3 covers 15 residues. The ends lost 2 bases at V and 4 bases at J; junction bases unmatched: 3. The germline V gene has CDR1 SGHVS and CDR2 FQNEAQ. CDR3 sequence: CASSLTGTGGNTIYF. As DNA, the CDR3 is TGTGCCAGCAGCTTAACCGGGACAGGGGGAAACACCATATATTTT.

This clonotype appeared many times. The rearrangement uses TRBV12-3 or TRBV12-4 and TRBJ2-5, with 13 bases identical to TRBD2. This CDR3 has 17 residues. The ends lost 5 bases at V and 3 bases at J; junction bases unmatched: 9. The CDR3 is CASSATSGRAGEETQYF. The CDR3, as DNA: TGTGCCAGCAGTGCTACTAGCGGGAGGGCCGGGGAAGAGACCCAGTACTTC.